Following are 12 T cell receptor beta chains from one sample sequenced in a study of T cell repertoires in cytomegalovirus infection. TCRdb reanalysed the reads using MiXCR and keeps one entry per CDR3 protein. Among 200,000 to 300,000 distinct CDR3 sequences listed, roughly 9.1% were seen once. Sequencing used PBMCs. These receptors were collected from a human donor in good health (CMV status not recorded). Some clones in this sample may be carry-over from other donors' samples.

The rearrangement links TRBV20-1 to TRBJ1-2; 7 bases agree with TRBD1. The germline V gene encodes CDR1 DFQATT and CDR2 SNEGSKA (reference sequence). V gave up 3 bases and J gave up 5 bases; unmatched junction bases: 3. The CDR3 length is 12 residues. CDR3 protein: CSARAGGYGYTF. CDR3 bases: TGCAGTGCTAGGGCAGGGGGTTATGGCTACACCTTC.

This clonotype was seen many times. V usage is TRBV7-2 and J usage is TRBJ2-1, with D perhaps TRBD1 (5 bases). Between the trimmed V and J ends, which lost 5 bases and 5 bases, there was a span of 16 bases. CDR3 length: 15 amino acids. CDR1 is SGHTA and CDR2 is FQGNSA in the germline V gene. CDR3 residues: CASSPKVQGNNEQFF. The CDR3 DNA is TGTGCCAGCAGCCCCAAAGTGCAGGGCAACAATGAGCAGTTCTTC.

This clonotype has at least ten counts. V usage is TRBV12-3 or TRBV12-4 and J usage is TRBJ1-3; 9 bases line up with TRBD1. The CDR3 is 15 amino acids. With V trimmed by 3 bases and J by 1 base, 1 base remained unmatched. The CDR3: CASSFGTGSGNTIYF. In nucleotides, the CDR3 is TGTGCCAGCAGTTTCGGGACAGGGTCTGGAAACACCATATATTTT.

In its sample, this clonotype was seen a few times. This chain uses TRBV20-1 with TRBJ2-3, with 10 bases fitting TRBD2. This CDR3 region has 16 residues. The V gene's germline CDR1 is DFQATT and CDR2 SNEGSKA (reference sequence). With V trimmed by 0 bases and J by 4 bases, 7 bases remained unmatched. CDR3 DNA sequence: TGCAGTGCTAGAGAAGAGCGGGGGGGCCGAGCAGATACGCAGTATTTT. As protein: CSAREERGGRADTQYF.

The V call is TRBV7-2, the J call TRBJ2-7; maybe TRBD1 (7 bases). Germline V lookup: CDR1 SGHTA, CDR2 FQGNSA. The CDR3 loop spans 15 amino acids. V lost 5 bases, J lost 3 bases, and 17 bases lay in between. In DNA, the CDR3 is TGTGCCAGCAGCGCCGCGGCGGGACAGATCTACGAGCAGTACTTC. It is translated as CASSAAAGQIYEQYF.

The chain combines TRBV6-5 with TRBJ2-3, with 10 bases fitting TRBD2. V shed 5 bases, J shed 6 bases, and the junction held 11 bases outside the gene matches. The germline CDR1 and CDR2 sequences are MNHEY and SVGAGI. The CDR3 runs to 16 residues. The CDR3 here is CASSPWTSGSGDTQYF. CDR3 nucleotide sequence: TGTGCCAGCAGTCCTTGGACTAGCGGCTCAGGGGATACGCAGTATTTT.

This clonotype was observed at least ten times. This sequence joins TRBV7-8 and TRBJ1-1; 8 bases are a match to TRBD1. CDR1 SGHVS and CDR2 FQNEAQ come from the germline V gene. This CDR3 is built from 15 residues. V was pared by 5 bases and J by 0 bases, with 5 bases of the junction left unmatched. The CDR3 loop is CASSLQGVMNTEAFF. CDR3 nucleotides: TGTGCCAGCAGCCTACAGGGGGTCATGAACACTGAAGCTTTCTTT.

This sequence joins TRBV7-4 and TRBJ1-4, with unresolved D. V was shortened by 6 bases and J by 5 bases, with 10 bases between the two germline ends. Per germline, CDR1 SGHVT and CDR2 SQSDAQ. This CDR3 comprises 13 residues. In DNA form, the CDR3 reads TGTGCCAGCAGGTTGGATCGGAATGAAAAACTGTTTTTT. Amino acids: CASRLDRNEKLFF.

This chain joins TRBV28 and TRBJ1-5, with D possibly being TRBD1 (6 bases). The V end lost 6 bases, the J end lost 4 bases, and 16 bases lay between the germline ends. Germline loops: CDR1 MDHEN, CDR2 SYDVKM. The CDR3 contains 15 residues. The CDR3 bases are TGTGCCAGCAGAACTTCGACAGGCCAAAATCAGCCCCAGCATTTT. Its translation is CASRTSTGQNQPQHF.

This clonotype was counted between two and nine times. This chain uses TRBV29-1 with TRBJ2-2; TRBD1 or TRBD2 may be the D gene (5 bases each). The CDR3 length is 14 residues. Trimming stripped 4 bases from V and 1 base from J, with 10 bases between. Germline-derived CDR1 and CDR2 are SQVTM and ANQGSEA. The CDR3 sequence is CSVAAGRNTGELFF. CDR3 nucleotide sequence: TGCAGCGTTGCGGCAGGGAGGAACACCGGGGAGCTGTTTTTT.

The V call is TRBV12-3 or TRBV12-4, the J call TRBJ1-2, with 7 bases matching TRBD1. V trimming: 6 bases; J trimming: 6 bases; junction bases outside the gene matches: 13. The CDR3 has 15 amino acids. Written as DNA, the CDR3 is TGTGCCAGCAGCCGACCCTCGGGACAGTTTAATGGCTACACCTTC. It codes for CASSRPSGQFNGYTF.

Only a few counts were recorded for this clonotype. The V call is TRBV10-3, the J call TRBJ2-7; D is perhaps TRBD1 or TRBD2 (5 bases each). The CDR3 is made up of 16 amino acids. V was clipped by 0 bases and J by 4 bases, with 16 bases between them. Germline V gives CDR1 ENHRY, CDR2 SYGVKD. CDR3 nucleotide sequence: TGTGCCATCAGTGAGTCCGGGGCCCTGAAGGGGTACGAGCAGTACTTC. Translated: CAISESGALKGYEQYF.